This T cell receptor beta chain was profiled in a study of neurological immune-mediated disorders. One entry per CDR3 protein, called by TCRdb with MiXCR from the 5' RACE reads. The sample lists 28,000 or so distinct CDR3 sequences, around 16% occurring once. This clonotype was counted between two and nine times. Its target is not known. Findings and caveats of the study: No CDR3 amino acid sequences recurred among expanded clones across subjects, suggesting private repertoires in all groups.

The germline V gene encodes CDR1 LGHDT and CDR2 YNNKEL (reference sequence). V was trimmed by 4 bases and J by 5 bases, leaving 6 bases between them. The CDR3 consists of 12 residues. This clonotype was obtained from a man aged 65-85 years in good health. The chain has TRBV3-1 and TRBJ2-1; D gene ambiguous. The sequenced material came from PBMCs. CDR3 sequence: CASSRTNNEQFF. CDR3 nucleotides: TGTGCCAGCAGCCGGACCAACAATGAGCAGTTCTTC.